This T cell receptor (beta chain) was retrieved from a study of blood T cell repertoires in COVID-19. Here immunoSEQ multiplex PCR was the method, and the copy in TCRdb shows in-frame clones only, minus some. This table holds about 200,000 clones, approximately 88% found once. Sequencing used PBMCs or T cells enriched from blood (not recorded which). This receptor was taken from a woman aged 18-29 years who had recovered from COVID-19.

Here the CDR3 DNA reads TGTGCCAGTACCCTCGCCAAAAGCTATTGGGGCTACACCTTC. Amino acid sequence: CASTLAKSYWGYTF. The V call is TRBV19, the J call TRBJ1-2; D gene ambiguous. V was pared by 7 bases and J by 8 bases, with 20 bases between. CDR3 length: 14 amino acids. CDR1 and CDR2 (germline): LNHDA, SQIVND (reference sequence).